Each of the 9 T cell receptor beta chains below was sequenced from the same sample in a study of PD-1 blockade in classical Hodgkin lymphoma. Time point meaning: newly diagnosed, previously untreated cHL patient sample. Magnetic negative selection served to purify CD4+ T cells out of PBMCs that had been thawed. Sequencing used immunoSEQ multiplex PCR; TCRdb keeps in-frame clones, though not all of them. The sample yields around 26,000 clones, about 90% seen once. The sequencing sample was made of CD4+ T cells from blood. The receptors derive from a human donor with classical Hodgkin lymphoma.

V and J are TRBV5-1 and TRBJ1-2; 9 bases agree with TRBD1. The CDR3 consists of 16 residues. Germline V gene sequence: CDR1 SGHRS, CDR2 YFSETQ. The J segment lost 0 bases and the V segment lost 3 bases, leaving 6 bases of the junction unmatched. This CDR3 reads CASSSLQGATNYGYTF. As DNA, the CDR3 is TGCGCCAGCAGCTCCTTACAGGGGGCAACTAACTATGGCTACACCTTC.

The gene calls are TRBV9 and TRBJ1-2, with 8 positions matching TRBD1. Unmatched junction bases numbered 3, after V lost 0 bases and J lost 8 bases. Germline V lookup: CDR1 SGDLS, CDR2 YYNGEE. CDR3 size: 13 residues. The CDR3 here is CASSVDSGGGYTF. The CDR3 bases are TGTGCCAGCAGCGTAGATTCAGGGGGCGGCTACACCTTC.

The chain is built from TRBV10-3 and TRBJ2-2; either TRBD1 or TRBD2 may supply D (5 bases each). Germline V CDR1 and CDR2: ENHRY, SYGVKD. CDR3 length: 15 amino acids. V dropped 6 bases and J dropped 1 base, with 12 bases sitting between them. The CDR3 sequence: CAISPGTGNTGELFF. In nucleotides, the CDR3 is TGTGCCATCAGCCCCGGGACGGGGAACACCGGGGAGCTGTTTTTT.

The V gene is TRBV13, the J gene TRBJ2-7; perhaps TRBD1 as D (6 bases). The V gene's germline CDR1 is PRHDT and CDR2 FYEKMQ (reference sequence). The CDR3 covers 15 residues. The V and J ends lost 0 bases and 0 bases respectively, with 9 bases between them. CDR3 sequence: CASSLGQGPSYEQYF. CDR3 bases: TGTGCCAGCAGCTTAGGGCAGGGGCCCTCCTACGAGCAGTACTTC.

V and J are TRBV7-6 and TRBJ2-1; D not resolved. V lost 5 bases and J 5 bases, leaving 13 bases between the germline ends. CDR1 and CDR2 (germline): SGHVS, FNYEAQ. The CDR3 totals 14 residues. DNA of the CDR3: TGTGCCAGCAGCCCCGCCTCGCCTGACAATGAGCAGTTCTTC. It codes for CASSPASPDNEQFF.

The chain employs TRBV6-5 and TRBJ2-7; TRBD2 might be the D (5 bases). V lost 2 bases to trimming and J lost 2 bases, with 10 bases between them. The germline gives CDR1 MNHEY, CDR2 SVGAGI. The CDR3 has 14 amino acids. As DNA, the CDR3 is TGTGCCAGCAGTTACAAACGGAGGCCCTACGAGCAGTACTTC. Residues: CASSYKRRPYEQYF.

The chain links TRBV5-6 to TRBJ2-3, with 8 nucleotides matching TRBD2. Germline CDR1 is SGHDT and CDR2 is YYEEEE. V was clipped by 0 bases and J by 6 bases; unmatched bases: 12. This CDR3 has 17 residues. DNA of the CDR3: TGTGCCAGCAGCTTGGCGGGGGGGAGCGGACGGATCGATACGCAGTATTTT. Translated: CASSLAGGSGRIDTQYF.

The chain is built from TRBV18 and TRBJ2-1; the match to TRBD1 covers 12 bases. The V and J ends lost 3 bases and 7 bases, in that order; junction bases with no gene match: 1. The CDR3 length is 14 residues. CDR1 and CDR2 from the germline V gene are KGHSH and LQKENI. CDR3: CASSPGQGANEQFF. The DNA of the CDR3 is TGTGCCAGCTCACCGGGACAGGGGGCTAATGAGCAGTTCTTC.

The J gene is TRBJ2-5, the V gene TRBV30; the match to TRBD1 covers 7 bases. Gene TRBJ2-7 matches the end of the DNA better, so the J call may be wrong. Germline CDR1 and CDR2: GTSNPN and SVGIG (reference sequence). This CDR3 is built from 14 residues. The CDR3 protein is CAWDTGTAHYEQYF. DNA for the CDR3: TGTGCCTGGGATACCGGGACAGCTCACTACGAGCAGTACTTC.